A single sample is the source of the 9 T cell receptor beta chains below, sequenced in a study of T cells after yellow fever vaccination. One entry per CDR3 protein results from TCRdb running MiXCR on the 5' RACE reads. The profile shows some 220,000 distinct CDR3 sequences, approximately 3% of them singletons. The material was CD4+ T cells sorted from PBMCs, obtained 10 days after the yellow fever booster vaccination. All receptors derive from a young man who received the YFV17D yellow fever vaccine.

This clonotype was detected many times. The chain carries TRBV5-6 and TRBJ2-1; D remains unclear. The ends were cut back, 0 bases at V and 2 bases at J, with 9 bases in the middle. The germline V gene encodes CDR1 SGHDT and CDR2 YYEEEE. There are 15 residues in the CDR3. This chain's CDR3 is CASSLAQTAYNEQFF. In DNA, the CDR3 is TGTGCCAGCAGCTTGGCCCAGACTGCCTACAATGAGCAGTTCTTC.

The sample holds a few counts of this clonotype. This chain joins TRBV20-1 and TRBJ2-4, with 7 bases identical to TRBD2. The CDR3 loop spans 16 amino acids. Per germline, CDR1 DFQATT and CDR2 SNEGSKA (reference sequence). The V gene end was trimmed by 2 bases and the J gene end by 0 bases; junction bases not matched to a gene: 7. The CDR3 DNA is TGCAGTGCTAGACCGCGGGGGTATGGAGCCAAAAACATTCAGTACTTC. Its protein is CSARPRGYGAKNIQYF.

The CDR3 sequence: CASSSFRGFGEQYF. The CDR3, as DNA: TGTGCCAGCAGTTCTTTCCGGGGATTTGGGGAGCAGTACTTC. The chain links TRBV6-2 or TRBV6-3 to TRBJ2-7; D may be TRBD2 (5 bases). Germline V gene lookup returns CDR1 MNHEY and CDR2 SVGEGT. The CDR3 length is 14 residues. Between the trimmed V and J ends, which lost 4 bases and 7 bases, there was a span of 17 bases.

This clonotype appeared many times. CDR3 in amino acids: CSVGDRVNQPQHF. For the CDR3, the DNA is TGCAGCGTTGGGGACAGGGTCAATCAGCCCCAGCATTTT. The gene calls are TRBV29-1 and TRBJ1-5; 9 bases are shared with TRBD1. Trimming cost V 4 bases and J 3 bases; bases outside gene matches: 1. This CDR3 is built from 13 residues. Germline CDR1 is SQVTM and CDR2 is ANQGSEA. Full variable domain (remainder filled in from reference TRBV29-1 and TRBJ1-5): SAVISQKPSRDICQRGTSLTIQCQVDSQVTMMFWYRQQPGQSLTLIATANQGSEATYESGFVIDKFPISRPNLTFSTLTVSNMSPEDSSIYLCSVGDRVNQPQHFGDGTRLSIL.

This clonotype was seen many times. The rearrangement joins TRBV7-9 to TRBJ2-1, with no clear D. This CDR3 is 17 amino acids long. Germline-derived CDR1 and CDR2 are SEHNR and FQNEAQ (reference sequence). The V end was cut by 4 bases, the J end by 1 base, with 17 bases between. DNA of the CDR3: TGTGCCAGCAGCTCCCGGACCCTTGGATTATCCTACAATGAGCAGTTCTTC. It translates to CASSSRTLGLSYNEQFF.

The V and J genes are TRBV7-2 and TRBJ1-2, with 9 bases fitting TRBD1. Germline-derived CDR1 and CDR2 are SGHTA and FQGNSA. The CDR3 is made up of 16 amino acids. V dropped 5 bases and J dropped 2; count of bases not matched to a gene: 9. CDR3 sequence (DNA): TGTGCCAGCAGCCCCGGGGGACAGGGCACAAACTATGGCTACACCTTC. Its protein product is CASSPGGQGTNYGYTF.

As regards this clonotype: Just one base apart from a much larger clone, this may be a read error. The chain recombines TRBV12-3 or TRBV12-4 with TRBJ1-6; D might be TRBD1 (5 bases). Trimming removed 5 bases at V and 4 bases at J, with 15 bases between. The length of the CDR3 is 16 residues. The CDR3 sequence: CASSPRGHSYNSPLHF. The CDR3, as DNA: TGTGCCAGCAGTCCCCGGGGCCATTCATATAATTCACCCCTCCACTTT.

This clonotype was counted at least ten times. The genes are TRBV5-5 and TRBJ1-1, with D hard to call. Trimming pared 3 bases from V and 0 bases from J, leaving 6 bases between. The germline gives CDR1 SGHKS, CDR2 YYEKEE (reference sequence). The CDR3 totals 13 residues. The CDR3 region is CASSSYMNTEAFF. CDR3 bases: TGTGCCAGCAGCTCCTATATGAACACTGAAGCTTTCTTT.

This clonotype has ten or more counts. The chain has TRBV28 and TRBJ1-2; D perhaps matches TRBD1 (5 bases). The CDR3 totals 12 residues. The V gene lost 7 bases and the J gene lost 6 bases, with 12 bases spanning the gap. The germline V gene encodes CDR1 MDHEN and CDR2 SYDVKM. The CDR3 DNA reads TGTGCCAGCACCGTCGGGGGACATGGCTACACCTTC. It yields the protein CASTVGGHGYTF.